These 20 T cell receptor delta chains originate from one sample sequenced in a study of gamma-delta T cells after stem cell transplantation. TCRdb reran clone calling via CATT on the RT-PCR reads. This repertoire shows over 7,500 delta-chain clones, approximately 14% found once; its top ten account for around 5.9%. Sequenced material: gamma-delta T cells. These receptors originate from a human donor. It is not recorded whose cells these are; they may come from a transplant donor.

By its share, this clone is medium-sized. The chain carries TRDV1 and TRDJ1; 7 nucleotides align to TRDD3. CDR3 size: 23 residues. Germline assignment: CDR1 TSWWSYY and CDR2 QGS. V gave up 0 bases and J gave up 0 bases; unmatched junction bases: 25. As DNA, the CDR3 is TGTGCTCTTGGGGAACTAGTAGTCGGCTTTACTGGGGCATGGGGGGAGTACACCGATAAACTCATCTTT. Translated, it gives CALGELVVGFTGAWGEYTDKLIF.

This clone is medium-sized (0.01 to 0.1%) within its sample. The gene calls are TRDV2 and TRDJ1, with 10 bases that match TRDD3. Trimming removed 5 bases from V and 0 bases from J; junction bases left unmatched: 17. This CDR3 spans 19 amino acids. The germline V gene encodes CDR1 GEAIGNYY and CDR2 EKD. Here the CDR3 DNA reads TGTGCCTGTGTACTGGGGGATGCCCCTACTACGCGGTACACCGATAAACTCATCTTT. It encodes CACVLGDAPTTRYTDKLIF.

This clone was observed a few times. A clone one base away is much larger, so this may be a read error. The chain links TRDV2 to TRDJ3, with TRDD3 identical over 8 bases. The CDR3 is 21 residues long. CDR1 is GEAIGNYY, CDR2 EKD, per germline. CDR3 sequence reads: CACDTPPVLGASSWGTRQMFF. In DNA, the CDR3 is TGTGCCTGTGACACCCCTCCCGTACTGGGGGCAAGCTCCTGGGGCACCCGACAGATGTTTTTC.

On this clone itself: This may come from a read error, since a much larger clone is one base off. The chain joins TRDV3 to TRDJ1; D is ambiguous. The CDR3 length is 11 residues. V dropped 1 base and J dropped 2 bases, with 5 bases sitting between them. In germline, CDR1 is TVYSNPD, CDR2 GDNSRS (reference sequence). The CDR3 region has the DNA TGTGCCTTTATGTGGACCGATAAACTCATCTTT. Translation: CAFMWTDKLIF.

In the case of this clone: A much larger clone lies a single base off, so this may be a read error. The chain combines TRDV2 with TRDJ3; 12 nucleotides match TRDD3. This CDR3 has 19 amino acids. Germline V gene sequence: CDR1 GEAIGNYY, CDR2 EKD. The CDR3 nucleotides are TGTGCCTGTGACACACGTACTGGGGGATACAGCTGGGACACCCGACGGATGTTTTTC. Its translation is CACDTRTGGYSWDTRRMFF.

This clone was detected only a few times. The sample carries other DNA sequences with the same CDR3. The chain carries TRDV2 and TRDJ3; 11 nucleotides agree with TRDD3. CDR1 and CDR2 from the germline V gene are GEAIGNYY and EKD. V shed 3 bases and J 2 bases; nucleotides not matched to a gene: 5. This CDR3 comprises 18 residues. The CDR3 bases are TGTGCCTGTGACGTACTGGGGGATAACCCCTGGGACACCCGACAGATGTTTTTC. It yields the protein CACDVLGDNPWDTRQMFF.

About this clone itself: A much larger clone lies a single base off, so this may be a read error. This rearrangement joins TRDV1 to TRDJ1, with 7 bases aligning to TRDD3. CDR1 is TSWWSYY, CDR2 QGS, per germline. CDR3 size: 15 residues. V lost 3 bases and J lost 3; bases outside the gene matches: 7. As DNA, the CDR3 is TGTGCTCTTGGGGATCTTAAGGGATACTCCGATAAACTCATCTTT. Translating it yields CALGDLKGYSDKLIF.

This clone was found a few times. The CDR3 region has the DNA TGTGCCCCCAAGGCCCTTCCTGGGGGATACGCCGATAAACTCATCTTT. Translation: CAPKALPGGYADKLIF. The V and J genes are TRDV3 and TRDJ1, with 12 bases aligning to TRDD3. There are 16 residues in the CDR3. Germline CDR1 and CDR2: TVYSNPD and GDNSRS (reference sequence). Trimming removed 5 bases from V and 3 bases from J; junction bases left unmatched: 13.

This clone was observed a handful of times. The chain carries TRDV1 and TRDJ1; D could derive from TRDD2 or TRDD3 (7 bases each). The CDR3 has 20 amino acids. Germline V gene lookup returns CDR1 TSWWSYY and CDR2 QGS. Trimming stripped 9 bases from V and 0 bases from J, with 32 bases between. CDR3 amino acids: CALQKGSYVLGVLYTDKLIF. The CDR3 DNA reads TGTGCTCTCCAAAAGGGTTCCTACGTCCTGGGGGTCCTGTACACCGATAAACTCATCTTT.

A few counts support this clone. The chain links TRDV2 to TRDJ3, with 8 bases identical to TRDD3. This CDR3 comprises 23 residues. Germline V lookup: CDR1 GEAIGNYY, CDR2 EKD. V lost 3 bases, J lost 0 bases, and 21 bases stayed unmatched. DNA for the CDR3: TGTGCCTGTGACCCCGTAAGAGTTTCTGGGGGAAACATTTACTCCTGGGACACCCGACAGATGTTTTTC. Translated, it gives CACDPVRVSGGNIYSWDTRQMFF.

There are a few counts of this clone. The CDR3 loop reads CALGELGPPGDGGPTDKLIF. For the CDR3, the DNA is TGTGCTCTTGGGGAACTGGGACCGCCTGGGGATGGGGGGCCCACCGATAAACTCATCTTT. This chain joins TRDV1 and TRDJ1; TRDD3 might be the D (6 bases). Between the trimmed V and J ends, which lost 0 bases and 1 base, there was a span of 24 bases. Germline-derived CDR1 and CDR2 are TSWWSYY and QGS. The CDR3 extends over 20 amino acids.

There are a few counts of this clone. A far bigger clonotype differs at one base, so this is likely a read error. The gene calls are TRDV2 and TRDJ3, with 8 bases identical to TRDD3. This CDR3 is built from 17 residues. Germline CDR1 is GEAIGNYY and CDR2 is EKD. V shed 0 bases and J 9 bases; nucleotides not matched to a gene: 9. DNA for the CDR3: TGTGCCTGTGACACCTGGGGATACCACAGGGGCACCCGACAGATGTTTTTC. This translates into CACDTWGYHRGTRQMFF.

In its sample, this clone ranks as medium-sized. The same CDR3 arises from other DNA sequences in this sample as well. The rearrangement uses TRDV2 and TRDJ3, with 13 bases lining up with TRDD3. The CDR3 consists of 20 residues. V was pared by 0 bases and J by 3 bases, with 7 bases of the junction left unmatched. Germline V lookup: CDR1 GEAIGNYY, CDR2 EKD. The DNA for the CDR3 is TGTGCCTGTGACACCGTAACTGGGGGATACGCCGGCTGGGACACCCGACAGATGTTTTTC. It translates to CACDTVTGGYAGWDTRQMFF.

This clone qualifies as medium-sized. The chain recombines TRDV2 with TRDJ1, with TRDD3 matching over 8 bases. The V segment lost 0 bases and the J segment 0 bases; nucleotides outside the gene matches: 8. Per germline, CDR1 GEAIGNYY and CDR2 EKD. This CDR3 region has 17 residues. CDR3 coding DNA: TGTGCCTGTGACACCGGTGTACTGGGGGGGTACACCGATAAACTCATCTTT. Its protein is CACDTGVLGGYTDKLIF.

Judged by abundance, this clone is medium-sized (0.01 to 0.1%). This chain joins TRDV2 and TRDJ2; TRDD3 matches at 11 bases. The ends lost 4 bases at V and 1 base at J; junction bases unmatched: 10. The CDR3 length is 18 residues. The germline gives CDR1 GEAIGNYY, CDR2 EKD. CDR3 in DNA: TGTGCCTGTGAAAAACTGGGGGATAAAATGCATTTGACAGCACAACTCTTCTTT. Its protein product is CACEKLGDKMHLTAQLFF.

This clone has just a few counts. The chain has TRDV1 and TRDJ1; 8 bases line up with TRDD3. Trimming removed 3 bases from V and 2 bases from J; junction bases left unmatched: 23. Germline CDR1 TSWWSYY, CDR2 QGS. This CDR3 is built from 21 residues. The CDR3 DNA reads TGTGCTCTTGGGGACCGCCTGCAGTTGTACTGGGGGTCTCCGTGGACCGATAAACTCATCTTT. Translation: CALGDRLQLYWGSPWTDKLIF.

In regard to this clone: A clone one base away is much larger, so this may be a read error. The rearrangement links TRDV2 to TRDJ1, with a tentative D call TRDD3 (5 bases). Germline CDR1 reads GEAIGNYY; CDR2 reads EKD. Between the trimmed V and J ends, which lost 3 bases and 0 bases, there was a span of 16 bases. There are 16 residues in the CDR3. The CDR3 reads CACDAWRGLHTDKLIF. The CDR3 DNA reads as TGTGCCTGTGACGCCTGGAGGGGGCTTCACACCGATAAACTCATCTTT.

A few counts support this clone. This is likely an artifact of a read error, given a far larger clone one base away. The chain joins TRDV2 to TRDJ3; a weak D match, TRDD3 (6 bases). CDR1 and CDR2 from the germline V gene are GEAIGNYY and EKD. This CDR3 has 18 amino acids. The DNA of the CDR3 is TGTGCCTGTGACGTTCTCGGGACGGTCTCCTGGGGCACCCGACAGATGTTTTTC. It yields the protein CACDVLGTVSWGTRQMFF.

With respect to this clone: A much larger clone lies one base from this, so it may be a read error. The chain recombines TRDV1 with TRDJ1; TRDD2 might be the D (9 bases). Looked up from germline, CDR1 is TSWWSYY and CDR2 is QGS. The CDR3 sequence is 23 residues long. Trimming took off 2 bases at V and 1 base at J, with 35 bases between the two ends. The CDR3 nucleotides are TGTGCTCTTGGGGAAGGGGCCTTCCTACAGGGATACGCGGATCGACAGACCACCGATAAACTCATCTTT. It codes for CALGEGAFLQGYADRQTTDKLIF.

Notes on this clone: A much larger clonotype is one base distant, so this may be a read error. The rearrangement links TRDV2 to TRDJ1, with TRDD3 matching over 13 bases. The CDR3 runs 14 residues. The germline V gene has CDR1 GEAIGNYY and CDR2 EKD. The V segment lost 5 bases and the J segment 10 bases; nucleotides outside the gene matches: 9. The CDR3 DNA reads TGTGCCTGTGGCGCCGTACTGGGGGATACGAGACTCATCTTT. Encoded protein: CACGAVLGDTRLIF.